This TCR beta chain originates from a study of cytomegalovirus exposure and HLA in healthy donors. Data came from immunoSEQ multiplex PCR; TCRdb stores just in-frame clones and leaves some out. Among around 140,000 clones listed, about 94% were seen once. Trimming removed 6 bases from V and 5 bases from J; junction bases left unmatched: 5. The CDR3 sequence is 13 residues long. Germline CDR1 and CDR2: LNHDA and SQIVND (reference sequence). The genes are TRBV19 and TRBJ2-7; 9 nucleotides line up with TRBD2. The material sequenced was PBMCs. This clonotype originated in a man younger than 30 in good health and CMV-seropositive. The CDR3 bases are TGTGCCAGTAGCTTGACTAGCGGCCACGAGCAGTACTTC. This sequence encodes CASSLTSGHEQYF.